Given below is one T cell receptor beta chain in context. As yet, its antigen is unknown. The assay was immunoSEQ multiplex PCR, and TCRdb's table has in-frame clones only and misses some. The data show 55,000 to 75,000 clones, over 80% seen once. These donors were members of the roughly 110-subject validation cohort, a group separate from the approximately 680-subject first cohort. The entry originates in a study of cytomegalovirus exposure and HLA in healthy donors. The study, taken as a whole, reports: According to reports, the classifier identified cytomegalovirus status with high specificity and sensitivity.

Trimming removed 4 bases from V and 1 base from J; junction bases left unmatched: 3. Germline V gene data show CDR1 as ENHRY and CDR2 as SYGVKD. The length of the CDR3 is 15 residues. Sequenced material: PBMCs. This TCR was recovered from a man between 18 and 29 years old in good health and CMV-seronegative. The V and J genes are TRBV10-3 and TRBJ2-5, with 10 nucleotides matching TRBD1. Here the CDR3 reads CAISVGTGAQETQYF. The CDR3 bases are TGTGCCATCAGTGTTGGGACAGGGGCCCAAGAGACCCAGTACTTC.